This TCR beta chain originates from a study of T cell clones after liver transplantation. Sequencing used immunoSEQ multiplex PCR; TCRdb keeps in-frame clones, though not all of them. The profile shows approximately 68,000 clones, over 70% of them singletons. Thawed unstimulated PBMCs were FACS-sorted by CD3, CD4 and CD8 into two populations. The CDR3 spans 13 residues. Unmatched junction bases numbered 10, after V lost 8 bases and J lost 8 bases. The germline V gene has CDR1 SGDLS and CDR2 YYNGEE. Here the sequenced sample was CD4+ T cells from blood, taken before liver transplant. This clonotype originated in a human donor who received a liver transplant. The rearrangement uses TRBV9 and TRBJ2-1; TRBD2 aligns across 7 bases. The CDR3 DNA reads TGTGCCAGTGCCTCACTAGCGCAGGATGAGCAGTTCTTC. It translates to CASASLAQDEQFF.